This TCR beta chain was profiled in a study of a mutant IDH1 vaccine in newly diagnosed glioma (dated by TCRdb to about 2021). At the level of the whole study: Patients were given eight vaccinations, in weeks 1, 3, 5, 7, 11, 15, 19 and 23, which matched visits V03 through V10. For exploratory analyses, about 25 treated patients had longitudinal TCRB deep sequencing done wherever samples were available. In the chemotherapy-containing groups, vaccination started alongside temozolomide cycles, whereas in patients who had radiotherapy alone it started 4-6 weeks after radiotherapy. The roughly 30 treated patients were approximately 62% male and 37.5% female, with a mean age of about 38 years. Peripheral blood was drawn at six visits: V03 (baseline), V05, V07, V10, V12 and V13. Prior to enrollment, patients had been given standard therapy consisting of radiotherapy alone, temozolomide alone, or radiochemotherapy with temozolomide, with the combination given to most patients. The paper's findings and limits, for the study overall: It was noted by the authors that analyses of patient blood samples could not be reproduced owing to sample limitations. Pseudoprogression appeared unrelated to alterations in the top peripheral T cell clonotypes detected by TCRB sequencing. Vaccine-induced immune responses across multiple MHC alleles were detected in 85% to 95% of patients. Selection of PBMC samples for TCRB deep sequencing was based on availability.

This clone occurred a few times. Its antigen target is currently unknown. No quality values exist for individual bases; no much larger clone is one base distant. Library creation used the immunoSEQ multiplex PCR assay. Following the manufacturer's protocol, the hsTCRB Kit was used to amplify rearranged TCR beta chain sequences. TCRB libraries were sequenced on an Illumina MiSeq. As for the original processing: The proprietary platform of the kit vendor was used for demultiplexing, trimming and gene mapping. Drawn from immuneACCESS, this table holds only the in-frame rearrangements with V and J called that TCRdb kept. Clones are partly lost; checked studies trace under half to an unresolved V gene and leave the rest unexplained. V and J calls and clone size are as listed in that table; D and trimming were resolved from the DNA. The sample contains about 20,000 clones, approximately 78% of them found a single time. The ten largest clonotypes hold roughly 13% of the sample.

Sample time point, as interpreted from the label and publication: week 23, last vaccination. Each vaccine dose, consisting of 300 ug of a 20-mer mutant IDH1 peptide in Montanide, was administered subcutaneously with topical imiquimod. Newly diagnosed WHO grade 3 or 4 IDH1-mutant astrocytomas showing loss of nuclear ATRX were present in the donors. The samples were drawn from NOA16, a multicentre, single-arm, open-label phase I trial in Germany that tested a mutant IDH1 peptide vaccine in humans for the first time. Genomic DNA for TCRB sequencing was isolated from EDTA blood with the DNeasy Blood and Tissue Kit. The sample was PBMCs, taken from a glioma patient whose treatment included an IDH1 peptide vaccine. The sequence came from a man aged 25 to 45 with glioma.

The bases are TGTGCCAGCAGTGAAAGAGGGATGGGCGAAGCTTTCTTT. It specifies CASSERGMGEAFF. The chain employs TRBV2 and TRBJ1-1, with no confidently assigned D gene. As encoded in the germline V gene, CDR1 is SNHLY while CDR2 is FYNNEI. Spanning cysteine to phenylalanine, the CDR3 consists of 13 amino acids. Only CDR3 DNA is held: 39 bases, read in frame from base 1. The germline ends are 12 bases apart after V is trimmed by 2 bases and J by 8 bases. With all but the CDR3 taken from the reference TRBV2 and TRBJ1-1 genes, the full variable domain is: EPEVTQTPSHQVTQMGQEVILRCVPISNHLYFYWYRQILGQKVEFLVSFYNNEISEKSEIFDDQFSVERPDGSNFTLKIRSTKLEDSAMYFCASSERGMGEAFFGQGTRLTVV.